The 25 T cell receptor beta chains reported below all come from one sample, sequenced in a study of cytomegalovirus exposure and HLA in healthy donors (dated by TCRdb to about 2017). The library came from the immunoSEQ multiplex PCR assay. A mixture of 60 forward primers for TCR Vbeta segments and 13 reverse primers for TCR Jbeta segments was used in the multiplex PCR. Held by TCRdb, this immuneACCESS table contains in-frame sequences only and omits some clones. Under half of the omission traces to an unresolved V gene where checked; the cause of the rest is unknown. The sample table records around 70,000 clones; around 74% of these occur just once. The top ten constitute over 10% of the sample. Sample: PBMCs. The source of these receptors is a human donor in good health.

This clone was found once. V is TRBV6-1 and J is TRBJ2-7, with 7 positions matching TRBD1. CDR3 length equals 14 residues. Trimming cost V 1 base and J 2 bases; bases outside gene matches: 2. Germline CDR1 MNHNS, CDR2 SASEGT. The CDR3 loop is CASSEDRGAYEQYF. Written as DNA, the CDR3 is TGTGCCAGCAGTGAAGACAGGGGAGCCTACGAGCAGTACTTC.

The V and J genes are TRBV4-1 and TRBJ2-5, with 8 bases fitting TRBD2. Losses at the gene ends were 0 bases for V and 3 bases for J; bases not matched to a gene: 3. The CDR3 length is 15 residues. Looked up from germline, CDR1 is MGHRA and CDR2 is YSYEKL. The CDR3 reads CASSQEGGGKETQYF. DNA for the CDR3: TGCGCCAGCAGCCAAGAGGGCGGGGGGAAAGAGACCCAGTACTTC.

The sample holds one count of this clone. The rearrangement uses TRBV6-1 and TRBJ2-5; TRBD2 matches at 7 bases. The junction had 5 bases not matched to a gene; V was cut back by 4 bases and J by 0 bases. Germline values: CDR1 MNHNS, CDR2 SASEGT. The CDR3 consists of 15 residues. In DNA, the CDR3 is TGTGCCAGCAGTGCTGGTAGCGGGTACCAAGAGACCCAGTACTTC. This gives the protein CASSAGSGYQETQYF.

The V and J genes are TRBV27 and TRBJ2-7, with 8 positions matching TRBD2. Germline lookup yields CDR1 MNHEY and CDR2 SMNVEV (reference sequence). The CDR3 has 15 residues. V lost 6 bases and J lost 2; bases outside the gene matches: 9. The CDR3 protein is CASSLREGGTYEQYF. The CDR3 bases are TGTGCCAGCAGCCTCCGGGAGGGCGGCACCTACGAGCAGTACTTC.

CDR3 region: CASRGQGEKLFF. The CDR3 region has the DNA TGTGCCAGCAGGGGACAGGGTGAAAAACTGTTTTTT. The V and J genes are TRBV2 and TRBJ1-4, with 9 nucleotides matching TRBD1. Germline V gene data show CDR1 as SNHLY and CDR2 as FYNNEI. V shed 6 bases, J shed 7 bases, and the junction held 0 bases outside the gene matches. The CDR3 covers 12 residues. The full variable domain, with the rest looked up from reference TRBV2 and TRBJ1-4, is EPEVTQTPSHQVTQMGQEVILRCVPISNHLYFYWYRQILGQKVEFLVSFYNNEISEKSEIFDDQFSVERPDGSNFTLKIRSTKLEDSAMYFCASRGQGEKLFFGSGTQLSVL.

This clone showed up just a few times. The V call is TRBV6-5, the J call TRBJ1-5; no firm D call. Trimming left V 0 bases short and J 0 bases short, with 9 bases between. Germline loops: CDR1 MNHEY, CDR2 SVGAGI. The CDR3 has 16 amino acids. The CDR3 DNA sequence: TGTGCCAGCAGTTACTCGATCGGGGATAGCAATCAGCCCCAGCATTTT. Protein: CASSYSIGDSNQPQHF.

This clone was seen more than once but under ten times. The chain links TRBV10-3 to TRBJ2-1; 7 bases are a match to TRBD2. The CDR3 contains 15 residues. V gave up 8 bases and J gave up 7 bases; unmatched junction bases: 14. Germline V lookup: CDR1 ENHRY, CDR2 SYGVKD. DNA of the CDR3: TGTGCCATCCAAGGTCCTCCCGGGGGGAGTAATGAGCAGTTCTTC. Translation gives CAIQGPPGGSNEQFF.

DNA for the CDR3: TGTGCCAGCAGCTTACTTTGGGACAGGGGGCCTCTCGAGCAGTACTTC. Translated: CASSLLWDRGPLEQYF. The J gene is TRBJ2-7, the V gene TRBV7-3; TRBD1 matches at 12 bases. Germline CDR1 SGHTA, CDR2 FQGTGA. With V trimmed by 2 bases and J by 6 bases, 8 bases remained unmatched. The CDR3 extends over 16 amino acids.

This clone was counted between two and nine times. CDR3 in amino acids: CASSDTRRTGEQFF. Written as DNA, the CDR3 is TGTGCCAGCAGCGACACTCGGCGAACCGGTGAGCAGTTCTTC. This chain joins TRBV25-1 and TRBJ2-1; D remains unclear. V lost 6 bases to trimming and J lost 9 bases, with 18 bases between them. This CDR3 is built from 14 residues. Germline CDR1 is MGHDK and CDR2 is SYGVNS.

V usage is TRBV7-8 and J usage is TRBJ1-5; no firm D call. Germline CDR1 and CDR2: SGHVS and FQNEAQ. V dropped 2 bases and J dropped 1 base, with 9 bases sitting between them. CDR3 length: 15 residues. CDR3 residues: CASSLQQVSNQPQHF. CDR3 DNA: TGTGCCAGCAGCTTACAGCAGGTCAGCAATCAGCCCCAGCATTTT. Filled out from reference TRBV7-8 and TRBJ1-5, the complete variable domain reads GAGVSQSPRYKVAKRGQDVALRCDPISGHVSLFWYQQALGQGPEFLTYFQNEAQLDKSGLPSDRFFAERPEGSVSTLKIQRTQQEDSAVYLCASSLQQVSNQPQHFGDGTRLSIL.

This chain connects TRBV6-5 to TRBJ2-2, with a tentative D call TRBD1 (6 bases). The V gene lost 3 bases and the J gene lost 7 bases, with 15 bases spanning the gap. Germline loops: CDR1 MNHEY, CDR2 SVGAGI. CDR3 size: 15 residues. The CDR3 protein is CASSYFGGSSGELFF. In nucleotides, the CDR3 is TGTGCCAGCAGTTATTTTGGGGGCTCTAGCGGGGAGCTGTTTTTT.

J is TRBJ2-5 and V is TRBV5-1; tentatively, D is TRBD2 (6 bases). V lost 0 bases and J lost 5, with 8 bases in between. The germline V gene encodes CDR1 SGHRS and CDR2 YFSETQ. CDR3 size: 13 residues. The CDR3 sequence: CASSLGGTETQYF. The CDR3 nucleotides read TGCGCCAGCAGCTTGGGGGGGACTGAGACCCAGTACTTC. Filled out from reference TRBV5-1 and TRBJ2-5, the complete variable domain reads KAGVTQTPRYLIKTRGQQVTLSCSPISGHRSVSWYQQTPGQGLQFLFEYFSETQRNKGNFPGRFSGRQFSNSRSEMNVSTLELGDSALYLCASSLGGTETQYFGPGTRLLVL.

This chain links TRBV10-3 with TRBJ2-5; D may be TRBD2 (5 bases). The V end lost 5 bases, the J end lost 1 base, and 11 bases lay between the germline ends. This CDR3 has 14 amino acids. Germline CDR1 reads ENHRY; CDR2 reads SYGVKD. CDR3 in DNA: TGTGCCATCAGTACCGCCAGCGGCCAAGAGACCCAGTACTTC. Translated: CAISTASGQETQYF.

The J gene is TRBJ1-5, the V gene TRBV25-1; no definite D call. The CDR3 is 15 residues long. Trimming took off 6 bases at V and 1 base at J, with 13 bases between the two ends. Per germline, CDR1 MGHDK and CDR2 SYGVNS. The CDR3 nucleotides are TGTGCCAGCAGCGGAGCGACTTCGAGCAATCAGCCCCAGCATTTT. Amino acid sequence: CASSGATSSNQPQHF.

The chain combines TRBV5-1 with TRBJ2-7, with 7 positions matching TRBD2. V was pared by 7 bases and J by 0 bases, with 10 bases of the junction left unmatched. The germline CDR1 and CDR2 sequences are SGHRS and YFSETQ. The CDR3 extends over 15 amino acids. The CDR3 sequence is CASRPMGGSSYEQYF. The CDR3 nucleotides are TGCGCCAGCCGGCCGATGGGAGGGTCCTCCTACGAGCAGTACTTC.

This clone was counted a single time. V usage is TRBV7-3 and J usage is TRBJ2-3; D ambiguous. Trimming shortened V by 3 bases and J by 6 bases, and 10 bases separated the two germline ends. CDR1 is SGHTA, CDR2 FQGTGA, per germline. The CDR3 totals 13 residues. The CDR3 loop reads CASSFTTGDTQYF. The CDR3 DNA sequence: TGTGCCAGCAGCTTCACCACTGGTGATACGCAGTATTTT.

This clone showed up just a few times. CDR3 residues: CASSLSTRSYNEQFF. The CDR3 nucleotides are TGTGCCAGCAGCTTAAGTACACGCTCCTACAATGAGCAGTTCTTC. This chain connects TRBV11-2 to TRBJ2-1; D is uncertain. The V end was cut by 2 bases, the J end by 0 bases, with 8 bases between. This CDR3 is built from 15 residues. CDR1 and CDR2 from the germline V gene are SGHAT and FQNNGV.

CDR3 amino acids: CASSQEAGSNEQYF. The CDR3 nucleotides are TGTGCCAGCAGCCAAGAGGCGGGAAGCAACGAGCAGTACTTC. V and J are TRBV4-2 and TRBJ2-7, with D perhaps matching TRBD2 (6 bases). The CDR3 sequence is 14 residues long. Trimming left V 0 bases short and J 5 bases short, with 11 bases between. Germline CDR1 LGHNA, CDR2 YNFKEQ.

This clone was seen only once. The CDR3 protein is CASSQTGQGGEKLFF. CDR3 bases: TGTGCCAGCAGCCAAACGGGACAGGGTGGAGAAAAACTGTTTTTT. The chain links TRBV4-2 to TRBJ1-4; TRBD1 matches at 9 bases. From germline, CDR1 is LGHNA and CDR2 YNFKEQ. This CDR3 has 15 residues. V lost 2 bases, J lost 8 bases, and 6 bases stayed unmatched.

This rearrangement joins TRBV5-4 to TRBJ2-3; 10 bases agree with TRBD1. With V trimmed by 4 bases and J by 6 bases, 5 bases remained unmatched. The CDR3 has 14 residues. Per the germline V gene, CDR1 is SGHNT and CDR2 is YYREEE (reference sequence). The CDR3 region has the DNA TGTGCCAGCAGCCAGACAGGGGGCAGGGATACGCAGTATTTT. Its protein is CASSQTGGRDTQYF.

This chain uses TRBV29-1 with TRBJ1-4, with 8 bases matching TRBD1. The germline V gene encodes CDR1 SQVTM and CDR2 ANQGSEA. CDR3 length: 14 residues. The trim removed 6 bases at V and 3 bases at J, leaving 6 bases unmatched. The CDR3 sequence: CSVSGQGPNEKLFF. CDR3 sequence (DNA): TGCAGCGTCTCCGGACAGGGACCTAATGAAAAACTGTTTTTT.

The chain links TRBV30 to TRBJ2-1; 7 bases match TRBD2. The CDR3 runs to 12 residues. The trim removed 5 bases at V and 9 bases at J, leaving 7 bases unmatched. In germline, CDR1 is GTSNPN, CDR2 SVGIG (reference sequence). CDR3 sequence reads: CAWGGRGPEQFF. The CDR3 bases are TGTGCCTGGGGGGGGAGGGGACCTGAGCAGTTCTTC. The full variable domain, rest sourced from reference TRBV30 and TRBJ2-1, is SQTIHQWPATLVQPVGSPLSLECTVEGTSNPNLYWYRQAAGRGLQLLFYSVGIGQISSEVPQNLSASRPQDRQFILSSKKLLLSDSGFYLCAWGGRGPEQFFGPGTRLTVL.

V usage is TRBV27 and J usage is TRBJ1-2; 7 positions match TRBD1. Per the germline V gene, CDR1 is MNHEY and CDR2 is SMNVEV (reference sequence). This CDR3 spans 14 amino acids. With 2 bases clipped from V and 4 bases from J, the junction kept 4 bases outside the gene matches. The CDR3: CASSLAPGGYGYTF. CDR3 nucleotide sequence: TGTGCCAGCAGTTTAGCCCCAGGGGGCTATGGCTACACCTTC.

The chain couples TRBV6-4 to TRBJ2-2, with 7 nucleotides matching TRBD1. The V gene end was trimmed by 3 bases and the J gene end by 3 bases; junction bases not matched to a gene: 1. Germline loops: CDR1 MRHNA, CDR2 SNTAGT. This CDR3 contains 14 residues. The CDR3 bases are TGTGCCAGCAGTGAAACAGGGGACACCGGGGAGCTGTTTTTT. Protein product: CASSETGDTGELFF.

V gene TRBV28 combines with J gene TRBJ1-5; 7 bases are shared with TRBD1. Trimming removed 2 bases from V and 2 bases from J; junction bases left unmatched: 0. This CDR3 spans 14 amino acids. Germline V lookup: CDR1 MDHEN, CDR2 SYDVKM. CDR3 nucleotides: TGTGCCAGCAGTTTAGGACAGGGCAATCAGCCCCAGCATTTT. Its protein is CASSLGQGNQPQHF.